This paragraph reports one T cell receptor (beta chain). Exclusion of a patient followed from autoimmune disease history or systemic immunosuppression. This sample stems from a study of OX40 agonist ivuxolimab in advanced cancers. Clones were read by immunoSEQ multiplex PCR, and TCRdb kept only the in-frame ones, dropping some. The sample yields 59,000 or so clones, around 82% seen once. Sequencing used CD4+ or CD8+ T cells sorted from blood, obtained in a trial of the OX40 agonist ivuxolimab. The TCR was taken from an adult with an advanced solid tumor such as melanoma, head and neck, liver or kidney cancer.

The DNA of the CDR3 is TGTGCCAGCAGTTTCGAAATGGGTGGGGGTTATAATGAGCAGTTCTTC. This codes for CASSFEMGGGYNEQFF. The gene calls are TRBV28 and TRBJ2-1; perhaps D is TRBD1 or TRBD2 (5 bases each). V shed 3 bases and J shed 7 bases, with 19 bases lying between them. The CDR3 contains 16 residues. The germline CDR1 and CDR2 sequences are MDHEN and SYDVKM.